This entry features one T cell receptor (beta chain) sequence. Its antigen is as yet unknown. The sample belongs to a study of early T cells in non-severe SARS-CoV-2 infection. Looking at the study overall: The chains were unpaired, and the sequenced material was bulk RNA from unsorted whole blood. Notes on the study in general: Database matching using VDJdb favored anti-spike CD8 responses, with private and CD4 specificities left missing.

Attachment of unique molecular identifiers to individual cDNA molecules was performed. TCRdb used MiXCR to reprocess the 5' RACE reads, holding one entry per CDR3 protein. The sample records fewer than 120,000 distinct CDR3 sequences, 10% to 15% being singletons. The CDR3 is 17 residues long. The germline V gene encodes CDR1 DFQATT and CDR2 SNEGSKA (reference sequence). The trim removed 1 base at V and 2 bases at J, leaving 9 bases unmatched. The source of this sequence is an adult who was a healthcare worker with PCR-confirmed SARS-CoV-2 infection or an uninfected control (not recorded which). The gene calls are TRBV20-1 and TRBJ2-3, with 10 positions matching TRBD2. Sequencing used whole blood, obtained at baseline. In DNA, the CDR3 is TGCAGTGCTAGAGTTTCGAGCGGGAGGGGGGACACAGATACGCAGTATTTT. Protein: CSARVSSGRGDTDTQYF.